A single sample gave rise to the 16 T cell receptor beta chains below, sequenced in a study of cytomegalovirus exposure and HLA in healthy donors. With 60 Vbeta and 13 Jbeta primers, the PCR was carried out. Assay used: immunoSEQ multiplex PCR; TCRdb lists only in-frame clones, some missing. This sample has 180,000 or so clones, with roughly four fifths found just once. Sequenced material: PBMCs. These receptors were obtained from a woman aged 25 to 39 in good health and CMV-seropositive.

This chain links TRBV28 with TRBJ1-5; D possibly corresponds to TRBD1 (5 bases). With 2 bases removed from V and 6 bases from J, the gap between germline ends came to 11 bases. Germline CDR1 MDHEN, CDR2 SYDVKM. The CDR3 is 14 residues long. The CDR3 loop is CASSLAGISQPQHF. The CDR3, as DNA: TGTGCCAGCAGTTTAGCAGGGATCAGTCAGCCCCAGCATTTT.

This chain connects TRBV6-5 to TRBJ1-4; D is possibly TRBD1 (5 bases). This CDR3 contains 14 residues. The ends were cut back, 7 bases at V and 8 bases at J, with 17 bases in the middle. Germline CDR1 and CDR2: MNHEY and SVGAGI. The CDR3 DNA reads as TGTGCCAGCACCCCGGGGGTGCGTGGAGAAAAACTGTTTTTT. Translation: CASTPGVRGEKLFF.

This clone was counted once. The chain links TRBV10-1 to TRBJ1-2, with D perhaps TRBD1 (5 bases). This CDR3 contains 14 residues. Deletions cut 7 bases from V and 3 bases from J, with 15 bases between. Germline CDR1 and CDR2: WNHNN and SYGVQD (reference sequence). The CDR3 here is CASTNGAGDYGYTF. In nucleotides, the CDR3 is TGCGCCAGCACTAATGGGGCAGGAGACTATGGCTACACCTTC.

This chain connects TRBV5-1 to TRBJ2-3; TRBD2 matches at 9 bases. Germline assignment: CDR1 SGHRS and CDR2 YFSETQ. The ends lost 2 bases at V and 5 bases at J; junction bases unmatched: 9. This CDR3 is built from 16 residues. The CDR3 sequence: CASSFQGGGAGDTQYF. The CDR3 DNA reads as TGCGCCAGCAGCTTCCAGGGCGGGGGGGCAGGAGATACGCAGTATTTT.

The J gene is TRBJ1-1, the V gene TRBV11-2; no firm D call. The V end was cut by 3 bases, the J end by 0 bases, with 11 bases between. The CDR3 has 15 residues. The germline gives CDR1 SGHAT, CDR2 FQNNGV. CDR3 residues: CASSFPVAMNTEAFF. The CDR3 DNA reads as TGTGCCAGCAGCTTTCCAGTAGCTATGAACACTGAAGCTTTCTTT.

The chain is built from TRBV5-1 and TRBJ2-7; 7 bases map to TRBD1. CDR3 size: 15 residues. V lost 4 bases to trimming and J lost 5 bases; unmatched junction nucleotides: 12. Germline V gene lookup returns CDR1 SGHRS and CDR2 YFSETQ. The DNA for the CDR3 is TGCGCCAGCAGCGCAGGGGACAGTAGGCTCCACGAGCAGTACTTC. Its translation is CASSAGDSRLHEQYF. Full variable domain (remainder filled in from reference TRBV5-1 and TRBJ2-7): KAGVTQTPRYLIKTRGQQVTLSCSPISGHRSVSWYQQTPGQGLQFLFEYFSETQRNKGNFPGRFSGRQFSNSRSEMNVSTLELGDSALYLCASSAGDSRLHEQYFGPGTRLTVT.

This clone was observed a handful of times. The rearrangement joins TRBV10-3 to TRBJ1-5, with D possibly being TRBD1 (6 bases). CDR1 and CDR2 from the germline V gene are ENHRY and SYGVKD. V was trimmed by 6 bases and J by 3 bases, leaving 9 bases between them. This CDR3 region has 13 residues. CDR3 sequence reads: CAIRSGDNQPQHF. The CDR3 DNA is TGTGCCATCAGATCAGGGGACAATCAGCCCCAGCATTTT.

This chain uses TRBV11-2 with TRBJ2-5; D uncertain. This CDR3 is 15 amino acids long. V lost 4 bases and J 6 bases, leaving 18 bases between the germline ends. CDR1 is SGHAT, CDR2 FQNNGV, per germline. DNA for the CDR3: TGTGCCAGCAGCTCCATTAGCAACGTACTACAGACCCAGTACTTC. It is translated as CASSSISNVLQTQYF.

This clone was detected a few times. The rearrangement joins TRBV5-1 to TRBJ2-7, with D maybe TRBD2 (5 bases). Germline V gene data show CDR1 as SGHRS and CDR2 as YFSETQ. CDR3 length: 16 amino acids. V gave up 0 bases and J gave up 4 bases, with 17 bases separating them. For the CDR3, the DNA is TGCGCCAGCAGCTTGGGTCCCCAGGTACTAGATTACGAGCAGTACTTC. Amino acid sequence: CASSLGPQVLDYEQYF.

V usage is TRBV18 and J usage is TRBJ1-1; possible D gene TRBD1, 6 bases. The germline V gene encodes CDR1 KGHSH and CDR2 LQKENI. CDR3 length: 14 residues. The V gene lost 6 bases and the J gene lost 1 base, with 12 bases spanning the gap. Here the CDR3 reads CASSITGQNTEAFF. The CDR3 DNA is TGTGCCAGCTCCATTACGGGACAGAACACTGAAGCTTTCTTT.

The J gene is TRBJ1-1, the V gene TRBV7-2; 7 bases match TRBD1. V dropped 6 bases and J dropped 0; count of bases not matched to a gene: 4. There are 14 residues in the CDR3. Germline CDR1 and CDR2: SGHTA and FQGNSA. The CDR3 here is CASSSGTVNTEAFF. CDR3 DNA: TGTGCCAGCAGTTCCGGGACAGTGAACACTGAAGCTTTCTTT.

The chain couples TRBV9 to TRBJ2-2, with D unclear. The CDR3 extends over 13 amino acids. Trimming cost V 0 bases and J 7 bases, with 7 bases left between them. Germline CDR1 is SGDLS and CDR2 is YYNGEE. CDR3 sequence reads: CASSVVIGGELFF. For the CDR3, the DNA is TGTGCCAGCAGCGTAGTAATCGGCGGGGAGCTGTTTTTT.

The chain links TRBV29-1 to TRBJ2-5; 7 nucleotides align to TRBD1. V lost 4 bases, J lost 3 bases, and 2 bases stayed unmatched. The length of the CDR3 is 12 residues. The V gene's germline CDR1 is SQVTM and CDR2 ANQGSEA. DNA of the CDR3: TGCAGCGTTGCCGGGACAGAAGAGACCCAGTACTTC. Translated: CSVAGTEETQYF.

This chain connects TRBV6-5 to TRBJ1-5; D is perhaps TRBD1 (6 bases). The V and J ends lost 5 bases and 13 bases respectively, with 18 bases between them. Germline loops: CDR1 MNHEY, CDR2 SVGAGI. This CDR3 contains 13 residues. CDR3 sequence: CASSTSGQPLQHF. As DNA, the CDR3 is TGTGCCAGCAGTACTTCTGGACAGCCCCTACAGCATTTT.

This chain links TRBV5-4 with TRBJ1-2; 8 nucleotides line up with TRBD1. This CDR3 has 14 residues. Germline V gives CDR1 SGHNT, CDR2 YYREEE (reference sequence). V dropped 0 bases and J dropped 6; count of bases not matched to a gene: 4. CDR3 bases: TGTGCCAGCAGCTTGGTGGACAGGGACGATGGCTACACCTTC. Its translation: CASSLVDRDDGYTF.

The gene calls are TRBV4-1 and TRBJ2-5, with unresolved D. TRBJ2-7 matches the DNA end more closely, so the J call is doubtful. CDR1 is MGHRA, CDR2 YSYEKL, per germline. The CDR3 covers 15 residues. CDR3 sequence (DNA): TGCGCCAGCAGCCATCCAGGTCAATACGTCTACGAGCAGTACTTC. Its protein is CASSHPGQYVYEQYF.